This T cell receptor beta chain was retrieved from a study of blood T cell repertoires in COVID-19. Background on the study: There were acute and convalescent COVID-19 samples, and they came from the United States, Italy and Spain. T cells, B-cell-depleted T cells, or PBMCs provided the cDNA or gDNA that served as material.

Study processing details: Amplification of reference gene primers was used by the study to estimate nucleated cell counts. Produced via immunoSEQ multiplex PCR; TCRdb's table is partial and in-frame only. V and J calls and clone size are copied from that table; D and trimming were computed from the DNA. The repertoire holds some 300,000 clones, with roughly 88% as singletons. CDR3 length: 14 residues. Trimming cost V 3 bases and J 1 base, with 10 bases left between them. CDR1 is MDHEN, CDR2 SYDVKM, per germline. Sequencing used peripheral blood. This chain connects TRBV28 to TRBJ2-7; TRBD1 is a possible D gene (5 bases). This TCR was sampled from a woman in her twenties or thirties who had recovered from COVID-19. Written as DNA, the CDR3 is TGTGCCAGCAGTTTCTACCAGGGATCCTACGAGCAGTACTTC. Its translation: CASSFYQGSYEQYF.